The clone carrying this TCR beta chain has a count of ten or more. Its antigen remains unidentified. TCRdb reanalysed the reads using MiXCR and keeps one entry per CDR3 protein. This sample yields under 150,000 distinct CDR3 sequences, of which less than 9.5% are seen a single time; around 9.1% belongs to the top ten. The sample is drawn from a study of T cell repertoires in cytomegalovirus infection. Study in general: Carrying CMV and the relevant HLA type showed in public TCR beta signatures. Study-level findings and limits: CMV-specific TCR beta clonotypes restricted by HLA-C were the ones dominating the ex vivo response. Cumulated frequencies of public TCR beta families served to identify carriers of CMV plus the relevant HLA.

Germline-derived CDR1 and CDR2 are SGHTA and FQGNSA. The CDR3 is made up of 18 amino acids. Unmatched junction bases numbered 10, after V lost 1 base and J lost 2 bases. The sample consisted of PBMCs. This clonotype originated in a human donor in good health (CMV status not recorded). Some clones in this sample may be carry-over from other donors' samples. The V gene is TRBV7-2, the J gene TRBJ1-4; 7 positions match TRBD1. CDR3 amino acids: CASSLGPTGRDTNEKLFF. CDR3 sequence (DNA): TGTGCCAGCAGCTTAGGACCGACAGGGCGAGACACTAATGAAAAACTGTTTTTT.